A single sample is the source of the 8 T cell receptor beta chains below, sequenced in a study of T cell changes during pregnancy in multiple sclerosis. The repertoire was sequenced with immunoSEQ multiplex PCR; TCRdb's copy has only in-frame clones and lacks some. Of some 59,000 clones in the sample, approximately 91% are singletons; the top ten hold 1.3%. Here the sequenced sample was peripheral blood, taken in the second trimester of pregnancy. The source is a female donor with multiple sclerosis, enrolled in a pregnancy study.

This clone was seen a handful of times. The chain has TRBV5-6 and TRBJ2-7; no firm D call. The V end was cut by 0 bases, the J end by 6 bases, with 4 bases between. Germline V gives CDR1 SGHDT, CDR2 YYEEEE. The CDR3 totals 11 residues. DNA of the CDR3: TGTGCCAGCAGCTTGGCCCGCGAGCAGTACTTC. This encodes CASSLAREQYF.

The V and J genes are TRBV21-1 and TRBJ2-1; TRBD1 was called by the table and not checked on the DNA. TRBV21-1 constitutes a pseudogene. The CDR3 runs to 13 residues. Here the CDR3 reads CASRKFRGNEQFF. CDR3 sequence (DNA): TGTGCCAGCAGGAAATTTAGGGGCAATGAGCAGTTCTTC.

This clone was seen only once. Relative to the germline gene, one junction end is altered; a read error may explain this. The V and J genes are TRBV7-7 and TRBJ2-7; possibly TRBD2 for D (5 bases). The CDR3 is 14 residues long. The germline V gene encodes CDR1 SSHAT and CDR2 FNYEAQ (reference sequence). The CDR3 spells CASSLYAGSYEQYF. CDR3 DNA sequence: TGTGCTAGCAGCTTATATGCGGGTTCCTACGAGCAGTACTTC. Combining the CDR3 with reference TRBV7-7 and TRBJ2-7 gives the whole variable domain GAGVSQSPRYKVTKRGQDVTLRCDPISSHATLYWYQQALGQGPEFLTYFNYEAQPDKSGLPSDRFSAERPEGSISTLTIQRTEQRDSAMYRCASSLYAGSYEQYFGPGTRLTVT.

This clone showed up just once. The chain employs TRBV6-1 and TRBJ2-7; no definite D call. The CDR3 is made up of 15 amino acids. Trimming stripped 6 bases from V and 3 bases from J, with 18 bases between. Germline assignment: CDR1 MNHNS and CDR2 SASEGT. The CDR3 sequence: CASSRFLQASYEQYF. Written as DNA, the CDR3 is TGTGCCAGCAGCCGTTTTCTGCAGGCCAGCTACGAGCAGTACTTC.

This chain uses TRBV7-8 with TRBJ2-5; 14 nucleotides match TRBD2. Germline values: CDR1 SGHVS, CDR2 FQNEAQ. This CDR3 contains 18 residues. With V trimmed by 5 bases and J by 1 base, 9 bases remained unmatched. The CDR3 loop reads CASSRGGLAGDFQETQYF. The CDR3 bases are TGTGCCAGCAGCCGTGGGGGACTAGCGGGGGACTTCCAAGAGACCCAGTACTTC.

The chain has TRBV5-4 and TRBJ2-1; weak D call: TRBD1 (5 bases). The CDR3 sequence is 11 residues long. Germline values: CDR1 SGHNT, CDR2 YYREEE (reference sequence). CDR3 in DNA: TGTGTTCTGCAGGGCTACAATGAGCAGTTCTTC. Translated, it gives CVLQGYNEQFF.

The chain uses TRBV5-6 and TRBJ1-1; possible D gene TRBD1, 5 bases. The CDR3 length is 16 residues. Germline V gene sequence: CDR1 SGHDT, CDR2 YYEEEE. Trimming cost V 5 bases and J 1 base, with 18 bases left between them. This CDR3 reads CASSRGALRTNTEAFF. Here the CDR3 DNA reads TGTGCCAGCAGTCGTGGGGCACTACGGACGAACACTGAAGCTTTCTTT.

The J gene is TRBJ1-6, the V gene TRBV7-9; the match to TRBD1 covers 8 bases. J gave up 7 bases and V 3 bases, and 8 bases lay outside the gene matches. The germline CDR1 and CDR2 sequences are SEHNR and FQNEAQ (reference sequence). The CDR3 is 16 amino acids. The CDR3 loop reads CASSLTTGGGNSPLHF. The CDR3, as DNA: TGTGCCAGCAGCTTGACCACAGGGGGGGGAAATTCACCCCTCCACTTT.